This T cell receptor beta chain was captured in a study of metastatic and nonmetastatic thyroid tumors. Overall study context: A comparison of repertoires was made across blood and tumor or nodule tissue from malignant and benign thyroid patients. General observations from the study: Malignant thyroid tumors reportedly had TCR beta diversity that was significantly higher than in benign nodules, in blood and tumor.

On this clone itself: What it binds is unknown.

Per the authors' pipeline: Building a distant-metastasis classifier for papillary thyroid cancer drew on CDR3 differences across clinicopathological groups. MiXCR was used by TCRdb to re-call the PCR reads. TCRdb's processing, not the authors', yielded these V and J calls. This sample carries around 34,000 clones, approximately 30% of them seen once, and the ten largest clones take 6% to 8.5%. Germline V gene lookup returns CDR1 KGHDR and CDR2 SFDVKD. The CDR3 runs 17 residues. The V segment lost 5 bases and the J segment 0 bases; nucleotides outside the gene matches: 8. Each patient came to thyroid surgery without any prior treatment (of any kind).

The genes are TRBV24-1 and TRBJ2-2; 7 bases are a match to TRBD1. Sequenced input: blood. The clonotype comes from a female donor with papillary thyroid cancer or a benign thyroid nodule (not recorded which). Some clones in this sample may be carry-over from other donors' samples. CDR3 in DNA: TGTGCCACCAGTGTTAGCCCGGGACAGACGAACACCGGGGAGCTGTTTTTT. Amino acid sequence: CATSVSPGQTNTGELFF.